The T cell receptor (beta chain) described here comes from a study of shared clonotypes between healthy human individuals. Study at large: Per-donor plates numbered three CD4 naive, three CD4 memory, two CD8 naive and one CD8 memory.

The ends were cut back, 8 bases at V and 3 bases at J, with 17 bases in the middle. The CDR3 is made up of 15 amino acids. Germline lookup yields CDR1 WSHSY and CDR2 SAAADI. In the authors' methods: Filtering was not the same, since immunoSEQ gave junction-only sequences without quality scores. Sequenced by immunoSEQ multiplex PCR; TCRdb stores in-frame clones only, minus some. D and trimming come from the DNA, and the V and J calls and clone size come from that table. The table has over a million clones, about 98% seen once; the top ten hold around 0.47%. Whole-study results and caveats: Only blood underwent sampling, and tissue repertoires likely differ. Memory subsets generally showed lower estimated richness than naive subsets.

On this clone itself: Its cognate antigen is unknown.

The chain joins TRBV10-2 to TRBJ1-3; D is unresolved. Source material: naive CD4+ T cells sorted from blood. Indicated subset: CD45RA+ positively selected. This clonotype originated in a young man in good health. CDR3 in amino acids: CASSREKPDGNTIYF. DNA for the CDR3: TGCGCCAGCTCCCGGGAAAAGCCGGATGGAAACACCATATATTTT.